Included here is one T cell receptor (beta chain) sequence, with context. Its target is unknown. A read error may explain this, as a much larger clone is one base away. The sample belongs to a study of tumor-infiltrating lymphocytes in primary liver carcinoma. Study context: Spanning 4.2 to 10 cm, the tumors were T1-T3 N0M0. Every sample contained roughly 3.65 to 8 million productive TCRbeta reads, and these numbers were similar from one tissue type to another. Broader study findings: The 250 largest clones made up significantly more of tumor than blood repertoires (p = 0.039). Tumor region pairs shared more overlap than did tumor-adjacent and tumor-blood pairs.

From 400 to 550 ng total RNA, TCR beta cDNA was generated with a primer in the constant region. Three nested multiplex PCR rounds of slightly modified ARM-PCR generated TCR beta libraries. With TRBV1-TRBV30 forward primers and a C-beta reverse primer, the first two PCR rounds were run for about 10 cycles each. Each CDR3 protein is one row after TCRdb ran MiXCR on the multiplex PCR reads. The table lists roughly 86,000 distinct CDR3 sequences, 55% to 75% of them singletons, with 27% in the top ten. The germline V and J ends were trimmed by 6 bases and 2 bases, with 11 bases remaining between them. Germline V gene data show CDR1 as MNHEY and CDR2 as SVGEGT. The CDR3 runs 13 residues. Total RNA and DNA came together from approximately 20-30 mg of bulk tissue without cell sorting.

This sequence was found in a man between 35 and 55 years old with primary liver carcinoma and hepatitis B virus infection. Sequencing input: tumor-adjacent normal liver tissue. J is TRBJ2-7 and V is TRBV6-2 or TRBV6-3; unclear D gene. CDR3 coding DNA: TGTGCCAGCAGACCCGGCTTCGCCTACGAGCAGTACTTC. Protein sequence: CASRPGFAYEQYF.